The sequence of this T cell receptor (beta chain) was determined in a study of CD8+CD57+ T cells in acquired aplastic anemia. About the research overall: Sorting CD4+ and CD8+ cells gave DNA averaging approximately 3 ug. Among healthy donors, CD4+ cells averaged approximately 11 million reads. Study-level points and caveats: The study found no significant CD8+ Simpson's diversity difference between patients and controls. Shared by patients and controls, 25 to 35 CD8+ CDR3s were abundant in patients.

Genomic DNA was employed as the template in profiling TCR beta VDJ and CDR3. TCRdb recomputed calls from the reads with MiXCR, one row per CDR3 protein. Among about 220,000 distinct CDR3 sequences listed, 34% were seen once. This clonotype was picked up many times. Its antigen is currently unknown. Germline V lookup: CDR1 LGHNT, CDR2 FRNRAP. J gave up 3 bases and V 0 bases, and 6 bases lay outside the gene matches. CDR3 length: 16 amino acids. This receptor was identified in a human donor in good health, serving as a control. The chain couples TRBV12-5 to TRBJ2-7; 9 bases are shared with TRBD1. The sample taken for sequencing was sorted CD4+, CD8+, or CD8+CD57+ T cells (not recorded which) from PBMCs. DNA of the CDR3: TGTGCTAGTGGTTTGGTAATCGGGGACAGGGTCTACGAGCAGTACTTC. Its protein product is CASGLVIGDRVYEQYF.